This TCR beta chain was captured in a study of cytomegalovirus exposure and HLA in healthy donors. Sequenced by immunoSEQ multiplex PCR; TCRdb stores in-frame clones only, minus some. This table holds hundreds of thousands of clones, 86% found once. The CDR3 has 12 amino acids. Germline trimming cut 4 bases from V and 5 bases from J; bases unmatched to any gene: 3. Germline lookup yields CDR1 SQVTM and CDR2 ANQGSEA. This sequence joins TRBV29-1 and TRBJ1-2; the match to TRBD1 covers 8 bases. The sequence was collected from a woman in her late teens or twenties in good health and CMV-seronegative. Sequenced material: PBMCs. CDR3 residues: CSVATGEYGYTF. The CDR3 bases are TGCAGCGTTGCGACAGGGGAGTATGGCTACACCTTC.